These T cell receptor beta chains were read from a single sample in a study of shared clonotypes between healthy human individuals. The assay was immunoSEQ multiplex PCR, and TCRdb's table has in-frame clones only and misses some. The profile covers about 2 million clones, with roughly 94% appearing a single time and 1% to 1.5% taken by the ten largest. Sequencing input: naive CD8+ T cells sorted from blood. These receptors came from a man between 18 and 29 years old in good health. Both conserved end residues are part of each CDR3. A D gene is named only where the DNA matches it firmly. Clone sizes are given selectively: once, few, many, or a class where the clone is expanded.

j_call d_call clone_size v_call cdr3_length cdr3_aa cdr3_nt
TRBJ2-7 TRBD2 . TRBV11-2 14 CANSLTSGNYEQYF TGTGCCAACAGCTTGACTAGCGGAAACTACGAGCAGTACTTC
TRBJ1-1 . . TRBV28 16 CASRLPGGDLNTEAFF TGTGCCAGCAGGCTCCCTGGGGGGGATTTAAACACTGAAGCTTTCTTT
TRBJ2-3 TRBD2 . TRBV5-1 16 CASSLFSGGDTDTQYF TGCGCCAGCAGCTTGTTTAGCGGGGGAGACACAGATACGCAGTATTTT
TRBJ2-1 . . TRBV5-6 16 CASSLDWREEYNEQFF TGTGCCAGCAGCTTAGATTGGAGGGAGGAATACAATGAGCAGTTCTTC
TRBJ1-6 . . TRBV19 15 CASTVGSRWNSPLHF TGTGCCAGTACGGTTGGCAGCCGGTGGAATTCACCCCTCCACTTT
TRBJ2-2 . . TRBV7-9 17 CASSTERQVLAAGELFF TGTGCCAGCAGCACCGAAAGACAGGTCTTGGCGGCCGGGGAGCTGTTTTTT
TRBJ1-1 TRBD1 once TRBV5-4 14 CASSYTGGNTEAFF TGTGCCAGCAGCTATACAGGGGGCAACACTGAAGCTTTCTTT
TRBJ1-1 . once TRBV30 20 CAWSVTETQVFKGLITEAFF TGTGCCTGGAGTGTTACTGAGACCCAGGTATTTAAGGGATTGATCACTGAAGCTTTCTTT
TRBJ2-7 TRBD2 once TRBV27 15 CASSLGLSSSYEQYF TGTGCCAGCAGTTTGGGACTATCGAGCTCCTACGAGCAGTACTTC
TRBJ2-5 . . TRBV27 11 CASRAQETQYF TGTGCCAGCAGAGCCCAAGAGACCCAGTACTTC
TRBJ2-7 TRBD1 . TRBV5-1 15 CASSLSRDRGDEQYF TGCGCCAGCAGCTTGTCCCGGGACAGGGGCGACGAGCAGTACTTC
TRBJ2-5 . . TRBV9 18 CASSQGAQGTLVGETQYF TGTGCCAGCAGCCAAGGGGCACAGGGTACATTGGTCGGAGAGACCCAGTACTTC
TRBJ2-7 . . TRBV7-2 16 CASRTAGHMSSYEQYF TGTGCCAGCAGAACGGCGGGACACATGAGCTCCTACGAGCAGTACTTC
TRBJ2-1 TRBD2 . TRBV13 16 CASSLRTSGRYNEQFF TGTGCCAGCAGCCTACGGACTAGCGGGCGTTACAATGAGCAGTTCTTC
TRBJ1-4 . . TRBV30 15 CAWNPRGEMDEKLFF TGTGCCTGGAACCCACGGGGGGAGATGGATGAAAAACTGTTTTTT
TRBJ2-1 . . TRBV29-1 14 CSVWAGRDKGEQFF TGCAGCGTTTGGGCCGGGCGGGATAAGGGTGAGCAGTTCTTC
TRBJ2-3 . . TRBV6-1 14 CASSDGQTTDTQYF TGTGCCAGCAGTGATGGGCAGACCACAGATACGCAGTATTTT
TRBJ2-1 TRBD2 . TRBV10-2 14 CASSGSSGFNEQFF TGCGCCAGCAGTGGATCTAGCGGATTCAATGAGCAGTTCTTC
TRBJ1-2 TRBD1 once TRBV19 15 CASSIAPGQGNGYTF TGTGCCAGTAGTATCGCTCCGGGACAGGGCAATGGCTACACCTTC
TRBJ1-1 . . TRBV30 15 CAWSVWPESFTEAFF TGTGCCTGGAGTGTATGGCCCGAGAGTTTCACTGAAGCTTTCTTT
TRBJ2-7 . . TRBV10-3 15 CAISEYDSRYYEQYF TGTGCCATCAGTGAGTACGACAGTAGATACTACGAGCAGTACTTC
TRBJ1-6 TRBD1 . TRBV4-1 17 CASSSYTGTGLSSPLHF TGCGCCAGCAGCTCTTATACCGGGACAGGCCTATCGTCACCCCTCCACTTT
TRBJ1-1 . . TRBV6-6 16 CASSYAMAAWDTEAFF TGTGCCAGCAGTTATGCTATGGCAGCTTGGGACACTGAAGCTTTCTTT
TRBJ2-7 . . TRBV2 15 CASVGQDSASYEQYF TGTGCCAGCGTCGGGCAGGACTCCGCATCCTACGAGCAGTACTTC
TRBJ2-3 TRBD1 . TRBV9 16 CASSPGGQGAEDTQYF TGTGCCAGCAGCCCTGGTGGGCAGGGGGCGGAGGATACGCAGTATTTT
TRBJ1-6 . . TRBV6-5 14 CASIEGQAGSPLHF TGTGCCAGCATTGAGGGGCAGGCGGGGTCACCCCTCCACTTT
TRBJ1-1 TRBD1 . TRBV7-9 16 CASSLGTGDWNTEAFF TGTGCCAGCAGCCTCGGGACAGGGGATTGGAACACTGAAGCTTTCTTT
TRBJ2-3 . . TRBV5-6 16 CASSHGVGPSTDTQYF TGTGCCAGCAGCCATGGGGTGGGGCCAAGCACAGATACGCAGTATTTT
TRBJ2-7 . . TRBV7-8 16 CASSPPGLATTYEQYF TGTGCCAGCAGCCCCCCCGGACTCGCTACTACCTACGAGCAGTACTTC
TRBJ2-7 TRBD1 . TRBV4-1 17 CASSAYHSGTVNYEQYF TGCGCCAGCAGCGCGTACCATTCCGGGACAGTGAACTACGAGCAGTACTTC
TRBJ2-7 TRBD1 . TRBV27 11 CASNRGYEQYF TGTGCCAGCAACAGGGGTTACGAGCAGTACTTC
TRBJ1-1 . . TRBV30 11 CASRPPTEAFF TGTGCCTCCCGACCCCCCACTGAAGCTTTCTTT
TRBJ1-1 . . TRBV5-1 13 CASSYRQATEAFF TGCGCCAGCAGCTATCGACAGGCCACTGAAGCTTTCTTT
TRBJ1-2 TRBD1 . TRBV25-1 16 CASSETGTGMNYGYTF TGTGCCAGCAGTGAAACCGGGACAGGGATGAACTATGGCTACACCTTC
TRBJ2-7 TRBD1 . TRBV10-2 13 CASTEQGAYEQYF TGCGCCAGCACCGAACAGGGGGCGTACGAGCAGTACTTC
TRBJ2-7 . . TRBV5-6 12 CASSSGWVEQYF TGTGCCAGCAGCTCGGGGTGGGTCGAGCAGTACTTC
TRBJ2-7 . . TRBV6-1 15 CASSELGSGSYEQYF TGTGCCAGCAGTGAATTAGGTAGCGGATCCTACGAGCAGTACTTC
TRBJ2-7 . . TRBV4-1 15 CASSQDRGAYYEQYF TGCGCCAGCAGCCAAGATAGGGGGGCCTACTACGAGCAGTACTTC
TRBJ1-1 . once TRBV11-3 13 CASSFYLGTEAFF TGTGCCAGCAGCTTTTACCTGGGGACTGAAGCTTTCTTT
TRBJ1-6 . . TRBV14 13 CASSQDTYSPLHF TGTGCCAGCAGCCAAGACACTTATTCACCCCTCCACTTT
TRBJ2-7 TRBD1 . TRBV4-1 15 CASSQGPDRDFEQYF TGCGCCAGCAGCCAAGGCCCGGACAGGGATTTCGAGCAGTACTTC
TRBJ1-1 TRBD1 . TRBV4-3 14 CASSHRQGATEAFF TGCGCCAGCAGCCACAGACAGGGGGCTACTGAAGCTTTCTTT
TRBJ2-2 TRBD1 . TRBV4-3 17 CASSQDHTGENTGELFF TGCGCCAGCAGCCAAGACCATACAGGGGAGAACACCGGGGAGCTGTTTTTT
TRBJ1-5 . . TRBV19 14 CASSPLGGYQPQHF TGTGCCAGTAGTCCATTGGGGGGCTATCAGCCCCAGCATTTT
TRBJ2-7 TRBD1 . TRBV30 15 CACRGPGQISYEQYF TGTGCCTGCAGGGGTCCGGGACAGATCTCCTACGAGCAGTACTTC
TRBJ2-3 . . TRBV11-2 11 CASSSLNTQYF TGTGCCAGCAGCTCACTCAATACGCAGTATTTT
TRBJ2-3 TRBD1 . TRBV10-3 15 CAISGLTGITDTQYF TGTGCCATCAGTGGGCTGACAGGGATCACAGATACGCAGTATTTT
TRBJ1-2 TRBD1 . TRBV6-6 14 CASSEGQGYYGYTF TGTGCCAGCAGTGAGGGACAGGGGTACTATGGCTACACCTTC
TRBJ2-2 TRBD1 . TRBV30 17 CACTSPSGQPNTGELFF TGTGCCTGCACCTCTCCCTCGGGACAGCCGAACACCGGGGAGCTGTTTTTT
TRBJ2-7 TRBD2 . TRBV5-4 14 CASSLAGNPKEQYF TGTGCCAGCAGCCTAGCGGGGAACCCCAAGGAGCAGTACTTC